Listed below are T cell receptor beta chains from one sample, sequenced in a study of prognosis after radiotherapy for stage I lung cancer. TCRdb re-analysed the multiplex PCR reads in MiXCR, keeping a single row per CDR3 protein. The sample records around 9,200 distinct CDR3 sequences, 62% being singletons. Material: PBMCs, obtained before or after stereotactic body radiation therapy (not recorded which). The receptors originated from a donor at least 50 years old with non-small cell lung cancer. Each CDR3 is given with its conserved first and last residue. The D gene is left open where the match is weak. The size entry is marked missing in some rows and otherwise reads once, few, many or a size class.

j_call v_call d_call clone_size cdr3_aa cdr3_nt
TRBJ1-2 TRBV6-2/TRBV6-3 . . CATGGPRNYGYTF TGTGCCACCGGGGGGCCTCGAAACTATGGCTACACCTTC
TRBJ2-1 TRBV30 . . CAWSLLQGNEQFF TGTGCCTGGTCGCTGCTGCAGGGCAATGAGCAGTTCTTC
TRBJ2-7 TRBV11-2 . . CASSLGTILSYEQYF TGTGCCAGCAGCTTAGGGACGATCCTCTCCTACGAGCAGTACTTC
TRBJ1-2 TRBV29-1 . many CSVEATRGNYGYTF TGCAGCGTCGAAGCGACTCGGGGGAACTATGGCTACACCTTC
TRBJ2-1 TRBV6-4 . medium-sized CASSVALTGSYNEQFF TGTGCCAGCAGTGTAGCTCTGACAGGCTCCTACAATGAGCAGTTCTTC
TRBJ2-3 TRBV11-2 . . CASSPGQSTDTQYF TGTGCCAGCAGCCCGGGACAAAGCACAGATACGCAGTATTTT
TRBJ2-7 TRBV5-1 . . CASSFGEQGVKGQYF TGCGCCAGCAGCTTTGGAGAACAGGGAGTTAAGGGGCAGTACTTC
TRBJ2-7 TRBV6-5 . . CASSYSGEEQYF TGTGCCAGCAGTTACTCAGGGGAAGAGCAGTACTTC
TRBJ1-2 TRBV6-2/TRBV6-3 . medium-sized CASRTGPNYGYTF TGTGCCAGCAGAACAGGGCCTAACTATGGCTACACCTTC
TRBJ1-1 TRBV24-1 . medium-sized CATTPQGGTEAFF TGTGCCACCACTCCCCAGGGAGGGACTGAAGCTTTCTTT
TRBJ1-1 TRBV29-1 TRBD1 many CSIPGGQGGQAFF TGCAGCATCCCTGGGGGACAGGGGGGACAAGCTTTCTTT
TRBJ2-2 TRBV24-1 TRBD1 . CATRSTGGSGGELFF TGTGCCACCAGGTCGACAGGGGGCTCTGGCGGGGAGCTGTTTTTT
TRBJ1-5 TRBV19 . medium-sized CASSINLQGSNQPQHF TGTGCCAGTAGTATAAATCTACAGGGTAGCAATCAGCCCCAGCATTTT
TRBJ2-3 TRBV7-3 . . CASSPLSSTYTQYF TGTGCCAGCAGCCCCCTATCCAGCACATATACGCAGTATTTT
TRBJ1-3 TRBV6-4 TRBD1 . CASSWGQASNTIYF TGTGCCAGCAGTTGGGGACAGGCGTCAAACACCATATATTTT
TRBJ2-7 TRBV6-1 TRBD2 . CASRLTSDSYEQYF TGTGCCAGCAGGCTCACTAGCGACTCCTACGAGCAGTACTTC
TRBJ1-1 TRBV6-5 . . CASSYTEAFF TGTGCCAGCAGTTACACTGAAGCTTTCTTT
TRBJ2-3 TRBV9 . once CDSSETGTTTDTQYF TGTGACAGCAGTGAAACAGGGACCACCACAGATACGCAGTATTTT
TRBJ2-7 TRBV6-1 TRBD1 medium-sized CASKAGGAAYEQYF TGTGCCAGTAAAGCAGGGGGCGCCGCCTACGAGCAGTACTTC
TRBJ2-7 TRBV9 . . CASSSFGYEQYF TGTGCCAGCAGCTCATTCGGGTACGAGCAGTACTTC
TRBJ1-5 TRBV20-1 . . CSASRQKGGNQPQHF TGCAGTGCTAGCCGACAGAAAGGGGGCAATCAGCCCCAGCATTTT
TRBJ2-2 TRBV7-9 TRBD2 . CASSQKCTSAAELFF TGTGCCAGCAGCCAAAAATGCACTAGCGCCGCGGAGCTGTTTTTT
TRBJ2-2 TRBV28 . medium-sized CASSPIPGRPNTGELFF TGTGCCAGCAGTCCCATCCCGGGACGGCCGAACACCGGGGAGCTGTTTTTT
TRBJ2-1 TRBV6-5 TRBD1 . CASIYGPPGQGARNEQFF TGTGCCAGCATTTACGGCCCCCCGGGACAGGGGGCGAGGAATGAGCAGTTCTTC
TRBJ2-5 TRBV11-2 TRBD2 . CASTYGGAYQETQYF TGTGCCAGCACCTACGGGGGGGCTTACCAAGAGACCCAGTACTTC
TRBJ2-2 TRBV19 . medium-sized CASSKLGGRGGELFF TGTGCCAGTAGTAAACTCGGGGGGCGGGGCGGGGAGCTGTTTTTT
TRBJ2-3 TRBV6-1 . once CASSESVGGTDTQYF TGTGCCAGCAGTGAATCAGTGGGAGGCACAGATACGCAGTATTTT
TRBJ1-4 TRBV4-1 . . CASSLWDGEKLFF TGCGCCAGCAGCCTATGGGACGGCGAAAAACTGTTTTTT
TRBJ2-5 TRBV28 TRBD1 . CASSRTGVRGETQYF TGTGCCAGCAGTCGGACAGGGGTGCGAGGAGAGACCCAGTACTTC
TRBJ2-4 TRBV2 TRBD1 many CASSDPDRGPLGNIQYF TGTGCCAGCAGTGACCCGGACAGGGGACCGTTGGGAAACATTCAGTACTTC
TRBJ2-7 TRBV20-1 . . CSARTGAGYEQYF TGCAGTGCTCGGACTGGGGCTGGGTACGAGCAGTACTTC
TRBJ1-1 TRBV9 TRBD1 . CASTGQGDTEAFF TGTGCCAGCACCGGACAGGGTGACACTGAAGCTTTCTTT
TRBJ2-7 TRBV2 . once CASSRFNEQYF TGTGCCAGCAGCCGGTTTAACGAGCAGTACTTC
TRBJ1-6 TRBV20-1 TRBD1 . CSARSLVTGESAPLHF TGCAGTGCTAGGAGCTTGGTGACAGGGGAAAGCGCACCCCTCCACTTT
TRBJ1-6 TRBV6-2/TRBV6-3 . . CATTQGNNSPLHF TGTGCCACGACTCAGGGTAATAATTCACCCCTCCACTTT
TRBJ2-7 TRBV20-1 TRBD1 . CSASKGANRNEQYF TGCAGTGCGAGCAAGGGGGCGAATCGGAACGAGCAGTACTTC
TRBJ2-3 TRBV7-9 . many CASSLKLVIGTDTQYF TGTGCCAGCAGCTTAAAACTAGTCATAGGCACAGATACGCAGTATTTT
TRBJ1-2 TRBV27 . . CASSEEGRWGYTF TGTGCCAGCAGTGAGGAGGGCAGGTGGGGCTACACCTTC
TRBJ2-5 TRBV12-3/TRBV12-4 . . CASSLRGGAETQYF TGTGCCAGCAGTTTAAGGGGGGGAGCGGAGACCCAGTACTTC
TRBJ2-1 TRBV28 . . CASSFRNNEQFF TGTGCCAGCAGTTTCAGGAACAATGAGCAGTTCTTC
TRBJ2-1 TRBV12-3/TRBV12-4 TRBD2 . CASSRLWGLREEGYEQFF TGTGCCAGCAGCCGATTATGGGGGTTGCGGGAGGAAGGGTATGAGCAGTTCTTC
TRBJ2-7 TRBV19 . . CASSIGLEQYF TGTGCCAGTAGTATAGGACTCGAGCAGTACTTC
TRBJ2-1 TRBV7-3 TRBD2 large CASSELAGVYNEQFF TGTGCCAGCAGCGAGCTAGCGGGCGTATACAATGAGCAGTTCTTC
TRBJ2-1 TRBV5-1 TRBD2 . CASSLTTSGNNEQFF TGCGCCAGCAGCTTAACGACTAGCGGCAACAATGAGCAGTTCTTC
TRBJ2-2 TRBV18 . medium-sized CASSPMDTGELFF TGTGCCAGCTCACCAATGGACACCGGGGAGCTGTTTTTT
TRBJ2-3 TRBV24-1 TRBD2 . CATSDSGNLAGGRLYTDTQYF TGTGCCACCAGTGATTCTGGGAACCTAGCGGGGGGTCGCCTCTACACAGATACGCAGTATTTT
TRBJ1-3 TRBV14 . medium-sized CASSLRTLSGNTIYF TGTGCCAGCAGCCTACGAACCCTCTCTGGAAACACCATATATTTT
TRBJ1-1 TRBV20-1 . medium-sized CSATLQWSTEAFF TGCAGTGCTACCCTACAGTGGAGCACTGAAGCTTTCTTT
TRBJ2-1 TRBV10-2 . . CASSESRDEQFF TGCGCCAGCAGTGAGTCAAGGGATGAGCAGTTCTTC
TRBJ1-1 TRBV5-4 . few CASSDRGAPSTEAFF TGTGCCAGCAGCGATAGGGGGGCCCCGAGCACTGAAGCTTTCTTT
TRBJ2-6 TRBV10-2 . medium-sized CASSDSTTTQGAGANVLTF TGCGCCAGCAGTGACTCAACCACGACACAGGGTGCCGGGGCCAACGTCCTGACTTTC
TRBJ2-1 TRBV6-2/TRBV6-3 TRBD1 . CASSYSDRDNEQFF TGTGCCAGCAGTTACTCGGACAGGGACAATGAGCAGTTCTTC
TRBJ2-7 TRBV19 TRBD1 . CASSVAGGAGYEQYF TGTGCCAGTAGTGTCGCAGGGGGCGCGGGCTACGAGCAGTACTTC
TRBJ1-2 TRBV15 . . CATSRVNNYGYTF TGTGCCACCAGCAGAGTCAATAACTATGGCTACACCTTC
TRBJ2-2 TRBV7-9 TRBD2 medium-sized CASSRTSGDTGELFF TGTGCCAGCAGCCGGACTAGCGGGGACACCGGGGAGCTGTTTTTT
TRBJ1-2 TRBV5-1 . . CASSLAETSYGYTF TGCGCCAGCAGCTTGGCCGAGACTTCCTATGGCTACACCTTC
TRBJ2-3 TRBV6-5 TRBD2 . CASSYLAGGTDTQYF TGTGCCAGCAGTTACTTAGCGGGGGGCACAGATACGCAGTATTTT
TRBJ2-1 TRBV27 TRBD2 few CASRITSGGAGEQFF TGTGCCAGCAGAATTACTAGCGGGGGGGCGGGTGAGCAGTTCTTC
TRBJ1-3 TRBV9 . many CASSPLGISGNTIYF TGTGCCAGCAGCCCGCTTGGTATCTCTGGAAACACCATATATTTT
TRBJ2-3 TRBV11-3 TRBD2 medium-sized CASSTGLAGGTDTQYF TGTGCCAGCAGCACCGGACTAGCGGGAGGGACAGATACGCAGTATTTT